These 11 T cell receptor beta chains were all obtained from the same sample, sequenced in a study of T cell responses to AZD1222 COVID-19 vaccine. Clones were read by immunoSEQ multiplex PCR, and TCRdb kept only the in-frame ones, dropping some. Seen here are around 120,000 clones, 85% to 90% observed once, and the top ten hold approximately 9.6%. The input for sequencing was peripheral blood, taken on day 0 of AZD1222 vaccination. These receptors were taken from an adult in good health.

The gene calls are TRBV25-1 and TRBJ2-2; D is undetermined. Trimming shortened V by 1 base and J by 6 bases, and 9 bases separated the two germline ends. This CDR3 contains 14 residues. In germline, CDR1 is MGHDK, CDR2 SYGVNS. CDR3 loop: CASSELYLAGELFF. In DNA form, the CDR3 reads TGTGCCAGCAGTGAATTGTACCTTGCCGGGGAGCTGTTTTTT.

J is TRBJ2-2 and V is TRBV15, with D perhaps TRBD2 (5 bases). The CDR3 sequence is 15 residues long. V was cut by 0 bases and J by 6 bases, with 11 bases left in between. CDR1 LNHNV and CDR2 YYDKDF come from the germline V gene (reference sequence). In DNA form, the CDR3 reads TGTGCCACCAGCAGAGATAGGGAGTCGTCCGGGGAGCTGTTTTTT. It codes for CATSRDRESSGELFF.

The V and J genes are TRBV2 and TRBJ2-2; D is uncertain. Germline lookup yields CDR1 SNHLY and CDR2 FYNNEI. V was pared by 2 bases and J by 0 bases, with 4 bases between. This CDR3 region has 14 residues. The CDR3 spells CASSESTNTGELFF. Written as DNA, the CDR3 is TGTGCCAGCAGTGAAAGCACGAACACCGGGGAGCTGTTTTTT.

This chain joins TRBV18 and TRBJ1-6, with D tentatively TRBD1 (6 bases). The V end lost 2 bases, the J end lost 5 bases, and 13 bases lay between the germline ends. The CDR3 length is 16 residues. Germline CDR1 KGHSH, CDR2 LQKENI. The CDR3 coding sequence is TGTGCCAGCTCACCAACTGGACAGCCCAATAATTCACCCCTCCACTTT. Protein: CASSPTGQPNNSPLHF.

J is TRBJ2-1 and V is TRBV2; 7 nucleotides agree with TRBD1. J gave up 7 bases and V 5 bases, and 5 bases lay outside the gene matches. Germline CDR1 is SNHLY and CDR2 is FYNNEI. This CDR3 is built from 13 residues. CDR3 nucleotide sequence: TGTGCCAGCAGTTTACAGGGGTTTAATGAGCAGTTCTTC. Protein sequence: CASSLQGFNEQFF.

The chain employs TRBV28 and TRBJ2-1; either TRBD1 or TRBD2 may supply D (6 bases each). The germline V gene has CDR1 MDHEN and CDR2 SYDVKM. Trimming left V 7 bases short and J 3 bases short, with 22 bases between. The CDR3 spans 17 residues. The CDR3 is CASTPLGGGTFYNEQFF. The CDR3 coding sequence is TGTGCCAGCACCCCTCTCGGAGGGGGAACCTTCTACAATGAGCAGTTCTTC.

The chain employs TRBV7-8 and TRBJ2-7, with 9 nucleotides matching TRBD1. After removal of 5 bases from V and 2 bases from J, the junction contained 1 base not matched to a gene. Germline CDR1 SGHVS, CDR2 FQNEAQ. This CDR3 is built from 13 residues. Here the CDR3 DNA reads TGTGCCAGCAGCCGGACAGGGGCCTACGAGCAGTACTTC. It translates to CASSRTGAYEQYF.

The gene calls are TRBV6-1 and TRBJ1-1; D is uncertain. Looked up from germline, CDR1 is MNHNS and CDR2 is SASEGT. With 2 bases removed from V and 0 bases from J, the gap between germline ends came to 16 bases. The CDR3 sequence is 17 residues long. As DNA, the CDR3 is TGTGCCAGCAGTGAACAATTAAGGTCGACAATGAACACTGAAGCTTTCTTT. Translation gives CASSEQLRSTMNTEAFF.

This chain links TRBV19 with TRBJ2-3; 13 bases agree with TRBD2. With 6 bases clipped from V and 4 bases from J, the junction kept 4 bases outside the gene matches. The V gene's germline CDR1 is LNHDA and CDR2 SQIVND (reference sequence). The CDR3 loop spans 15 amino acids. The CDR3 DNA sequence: TGTGCCAGTAGGTTACTAGCGGGAGGGCCAGATACGCAGTATTTT. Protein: CASRLLAGGPDTQYF.

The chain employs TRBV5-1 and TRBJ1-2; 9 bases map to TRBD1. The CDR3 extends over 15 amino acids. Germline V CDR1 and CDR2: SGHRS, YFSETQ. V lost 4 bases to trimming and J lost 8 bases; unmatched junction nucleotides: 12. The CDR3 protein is CASSRGQGASGGYTF. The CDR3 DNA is TGCGCCAGCAGCCGGGGACAGGGCGCCTCTGGAGGCTACACCTTC.

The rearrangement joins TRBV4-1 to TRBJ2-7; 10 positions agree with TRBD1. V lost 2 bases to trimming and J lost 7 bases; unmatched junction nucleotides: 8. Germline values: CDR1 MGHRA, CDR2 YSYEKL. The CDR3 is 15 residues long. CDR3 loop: CASSQTGQGLREQYF. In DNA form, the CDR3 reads TGCGCCAGCAGCCAAACGGGACAGGGGTTAAGGGAGCAGTACTTC.